The entry below describes one T cell receptor beta chain. This sample includes further DNA sequences coding for the same CDR3. This sample stems from a study of blood T cell repertoires in COVID-19. Overall study context: Researchers got acute and convalescent COVID-19 samples from the United States, Italy and Spain. The cDNA or gDNA used as material had been derived from T cells, B-cell-depleted T cells, or PBMCs.

In the original processing: Estimated nucleated cell counts came from reference gene primer amplification. The table came from immunoSEQ multiplex PCR; TCRdb's copy has only in-frame clones and leaves some out. V and J calls and clone size are copied from that table; D and trimming were computed from the DNA. This table has some 150,000 clones, roughly 90% appearing once. The germline CDR1 and CDR2 sequences are ENHRY and SYGVKD. The CDR3 is 14 amino acids. With 3 bases removed from V and 1 base from J, the gap between germline ends came to 10 bases. The chain is built from TRBV10-3 and TRBJ2-7; the D gene is possibly TRBD1 (6 bases). The sequencing sample was made of peripheral blood. This TCR was sampled from a woman in her forties or fifties with acute or convalescent COVID-19. CDR3 bases: TGTGCCATCAGTGAAGCCAGGGGTTCCTACGAGCAGTACTTC. Protein: CAISEARGSYEQYF.